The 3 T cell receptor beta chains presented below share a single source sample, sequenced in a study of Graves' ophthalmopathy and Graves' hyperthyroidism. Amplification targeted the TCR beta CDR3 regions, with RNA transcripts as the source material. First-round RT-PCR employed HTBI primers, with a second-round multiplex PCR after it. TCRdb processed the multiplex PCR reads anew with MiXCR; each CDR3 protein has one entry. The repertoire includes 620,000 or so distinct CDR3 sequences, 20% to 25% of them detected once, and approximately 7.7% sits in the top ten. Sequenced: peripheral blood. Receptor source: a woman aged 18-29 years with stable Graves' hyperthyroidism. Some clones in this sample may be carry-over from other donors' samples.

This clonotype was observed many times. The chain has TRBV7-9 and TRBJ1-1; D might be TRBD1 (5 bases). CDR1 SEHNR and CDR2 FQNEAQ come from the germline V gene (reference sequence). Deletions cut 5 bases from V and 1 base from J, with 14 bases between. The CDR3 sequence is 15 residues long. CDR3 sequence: CASSPARVTNTEAFF. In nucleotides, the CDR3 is TGTGCCAGCAGCCCAGCCAGGGTCACGAACACTGAAGCTTTCTTT.

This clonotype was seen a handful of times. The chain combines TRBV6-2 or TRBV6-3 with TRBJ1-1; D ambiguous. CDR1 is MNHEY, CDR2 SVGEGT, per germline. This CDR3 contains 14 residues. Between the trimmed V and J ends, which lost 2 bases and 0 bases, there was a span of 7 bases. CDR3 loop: CASSYRRLNTEAFF. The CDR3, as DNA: TGTGCCAGCAGTTACCGCAGGCTGAACACTGAAGCTTTCTTT.

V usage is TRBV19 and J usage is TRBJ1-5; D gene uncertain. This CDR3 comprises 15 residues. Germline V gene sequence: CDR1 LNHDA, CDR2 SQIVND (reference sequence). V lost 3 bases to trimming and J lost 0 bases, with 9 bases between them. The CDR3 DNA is TGTGCCAGTAGTATGGGGAGCTATAGCAATCAGCCCCAGCATTTT. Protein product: CASSMGSYSNQPQHF.